This T cell receptor (beta chain) is from a study of T cells in Graves' hyperthyroidism and ophthalmopathy (dated by TCRdb to the late 2010s). General notes on the study: TCR V-J signatures able to tell the groups apart were searched for in a discovery cohort of around 95 patients, of whom more than 40 had Graves' ophthalmopathy and 57 had stable Graves' hyperthyroidism. The paper reports TCR Vbeta CDR3 sequencing of 130 to 150 peripheral blood samples: approximately 41 ophthalmopathy, about 75 hyperthyroidism and around 17 progressor patients. The 95 to 100 discovery patients were randomly split 7:3 into training and test sets. After blood sampling, hyperthyroidism patients were treated with methimazole at a starting dose of 30 mg daily, and ophthalmopathy patients were treated with high-dose intravenous methylprednisolone. Prospective prediction of ophthalmopathy was tested in an independent validation cohort of 18 to 20 hyperthyroidism patients and around 16 patients who later progressed to ophthalmopathy. The study also compared thyroid tissue and blood T-cell repertoires from about six Graves' hyperthyroidism patients. Overall study outcomes, separate from this receptor: In validation, progression to ophthalmopathy was predicted by the model with roughly 71% sensitivity and around 76% specificity, a median of approximately 7.1 months before onset. In cross-validation, a model built on a 13 V-J signature told ophthalmopathy apart from stable hyperthyroidism with under 90% sensitivity and approximately 81% specificity, and in testing the same model reached 80%/75%. No statistical method was used to fix the sample size in advance, and group allocation was not hidden from the investigators. Blood samples also contained most of the expanded thyroid clonotypes (frequency above 0.001), which suggests that blood repertoires may reflect thyroid immune responses.

A patient counted as having stable Graves' hyperthyroidism if no progression to ophthalmopathy occurred over 18 months of follow-up. Hyperthyroidism patients were newly diagnosed, with disease duration under 2 months, and aged 18 to 65 years. Any patient with an uncontrolled infection, another autoimmune disease, pregnancy or lactation was excluded. Diagnoses relied on clinical symptoms, serum thyroxine and TRAb, thyroid ultrasound and orbital computed tomography. Trizol reagent was used to extract total RNA, and RNA quality was then checked on an Agilent 2100 Bioanalyzer. V was cut back by 8 bases and J by 1 base, leaving a gap of 15 bases between them. Inclusive of the bounding cysteine and phenylalanine, the CDR3 is 14 residues long. Here the CDR3 DNA is all that survives: 42 bases in frame from base 1. CDR1 and CDR2 (ENHRY, SYGVKD) derive from the germline V gene. This clonotype was observed many times. Its antigen is currently not known. One base away there is no much larger clone; base qualities are not given.

Amplification of TCR beta CDR3 regions was carried out from RNA transcripts. The TCR CDR3 was subjected to a first round of RT-PCR using the HTBI primer set and the Qiagen OneStep RT-PCR kit. The libraries were constructed in a second round of multiplex PCR and then size-selected and purified. Paired-end sequencing of the libraries was performed with 100 bp reads on an Illumina HiSeq2000. The study's processing was this. SOAPnuke was used to process the raw data, removing reads that contained adapters or uncalled bases, had a mean Phred below 15, or lacked an exact match to the constant primer or identifier. COPE v1.2.5 was used to merge the high-quality paired reads, and each unique nucleotide sequence was defined as a clonotype. MiTCR v1.1 was used to align the clonotypes against IMGT TRBV, TRBD and TRBJ reference segments. Only V-J combinations with frequency above 0.0001, covering about 99% of repertoires, were analysed. A TCS score was defined as the ratio of F50 (clonal expansion) to E x V (chaos), with BLOSUM62-based TCRdist applied between CDR3 peptides within each V-J. Welch's t-statistics and random forest reduced around 510 V-J features to 13, which were used in a naive Bayes classifier (R e1071). TCRdb reprocessed the public reads (quality trimming at Q25 with fastp, clone calling with MiXCR) and kept in-frame beta chains. Rows with a matching CDR3 protein are joined into one entry that keeps the most common DNA and genes. In this record, the V and J calls reflect TCRdb's handling and not the investigators' own analysis. The sample table contains around 540,000 distinct CDR3 sequences; only one count was recorded for 46% of them. Clones ranked in the top ten supply approximately 8.2% of the sample.

Input material: peripheral blood or thyroid tissue (not recorded which). The source of this sequence is a woman aged 18-30 years with Graves' hyperthyroidism. Donor details come from another sample of the same person, matched by shared clones. The chain was built from TRBV10-3 and TRBJ2-7, with a weak D call of TRBD2 (6 bases match). The CDR3 reads as follows: CAIGGYGKSYEQYF. At the DNA level, the sequence is TGTGCCATCGGGGGGTACGGGAAATCCTACGAGCAGTACTTC.